The sequence of this TCR beta chain was determined in a study of blood T cell repertoires in COVID-19. Study in general: Acute and convalescent COVID-19 samples came from the United States, Italy and Spain. PBMCs, B-cell-depleted T cells, or T cells were the source of the cDNA or gDNA that made up the material.

CDR3 length equals 15 residues. V was shortened by 1 base and J by 7 bases, with 16 bases between the two germline ends. The germline gives CDR1 LNHDA, CDR2 SQIVND (reference sequence). Per the authors' pipeline: Reference gene primers were amplified, and this amplification served to estimate nucleated cell counts. Method: immunoSEQ multiplex PCR; TCRdb's copy keeps in-frame clones and lacks some. That table is the source of V, J and clone size, and D and trimming were worked out from the DNA. This table has under 25,000 clones, 80% to 85% appearing once. The source is a woman older than 75 with acute or convalescent COVID-19. This chain joins TRBV19 and TRBJ2-5; D may be TRBD1 (6 bases). What was sequenced was peripheral blood. CDR3 nucleotides: TGTGCCAGTAGTATAGCCCGGGACACTCCGGCGACCCAGTACTTC. Translated: CASSIARDTPATQYF.